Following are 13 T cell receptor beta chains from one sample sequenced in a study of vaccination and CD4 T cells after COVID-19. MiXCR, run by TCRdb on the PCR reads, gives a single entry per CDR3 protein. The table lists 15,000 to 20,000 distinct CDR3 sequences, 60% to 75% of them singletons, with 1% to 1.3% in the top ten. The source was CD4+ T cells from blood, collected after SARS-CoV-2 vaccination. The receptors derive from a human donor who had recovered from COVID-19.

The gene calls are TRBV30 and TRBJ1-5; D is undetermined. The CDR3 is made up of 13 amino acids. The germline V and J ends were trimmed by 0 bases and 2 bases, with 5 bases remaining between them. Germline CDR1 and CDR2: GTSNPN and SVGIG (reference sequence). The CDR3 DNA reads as TGTGCCTGGAGTGTTGACGGCAATCAGCCCCAGCATTTT. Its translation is CAWSVDGNQPQHF.

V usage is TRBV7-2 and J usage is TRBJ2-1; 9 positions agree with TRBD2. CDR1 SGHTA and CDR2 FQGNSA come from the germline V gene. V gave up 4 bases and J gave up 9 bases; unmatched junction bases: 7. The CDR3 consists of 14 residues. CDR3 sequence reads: CASSSRGGRVEQFF. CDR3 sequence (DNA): TGTGCCAGCAGCTCACGCGGCGGGAGGGTTGAGCAGTTCTTC.

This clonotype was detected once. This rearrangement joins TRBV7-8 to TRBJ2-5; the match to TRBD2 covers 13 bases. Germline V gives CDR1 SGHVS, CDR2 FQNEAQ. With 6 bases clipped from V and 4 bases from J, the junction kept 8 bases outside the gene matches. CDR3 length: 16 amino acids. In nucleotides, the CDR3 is TGTGCCAGCAGGCATTTTCGGACTAGCGGGAGAGAGACCCAGTACTTC. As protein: CASRHFRTSGRETQYF.

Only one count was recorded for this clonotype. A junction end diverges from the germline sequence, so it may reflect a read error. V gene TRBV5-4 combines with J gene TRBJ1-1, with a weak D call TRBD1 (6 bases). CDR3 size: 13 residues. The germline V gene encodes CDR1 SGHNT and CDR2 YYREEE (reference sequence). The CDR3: CASSPQGRTEAFF. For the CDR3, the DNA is TGTGCTAGCAGCCCTCAGGGGCGCACTGAAGCTTTCTTT. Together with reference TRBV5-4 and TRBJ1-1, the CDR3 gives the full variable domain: ETGVTQSPTHLIKTRGQQVTLRCSSQSGHNTVSWYQQALGQGPQFIFQYYREEENGRGNFPPRFSGLQFPNYSSELNVNALELDDSALYLCASSPQGRTEAFFGQGTRLTVV.

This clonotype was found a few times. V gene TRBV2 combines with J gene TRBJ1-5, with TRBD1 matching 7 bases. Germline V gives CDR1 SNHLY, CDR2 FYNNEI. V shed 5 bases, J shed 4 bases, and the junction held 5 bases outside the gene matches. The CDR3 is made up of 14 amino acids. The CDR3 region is CASSRDSRNQPQHF. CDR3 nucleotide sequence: TGTGCCAGCAGTCGGGACAGCCGAAATCAGCCCCAGCATTTT.

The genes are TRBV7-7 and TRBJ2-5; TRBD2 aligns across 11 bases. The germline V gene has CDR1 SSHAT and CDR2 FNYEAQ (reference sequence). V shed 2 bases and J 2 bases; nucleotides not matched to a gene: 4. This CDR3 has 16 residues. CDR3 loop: CASSLSGTSGQETQYF. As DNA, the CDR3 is TGTGCCAGCAGCTTATCCGGGACTAGCGGTCAAGAGACCCAGTACTTC.

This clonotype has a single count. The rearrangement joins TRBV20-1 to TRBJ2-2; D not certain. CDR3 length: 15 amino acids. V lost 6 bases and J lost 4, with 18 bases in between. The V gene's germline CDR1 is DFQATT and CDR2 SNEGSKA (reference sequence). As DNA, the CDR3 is TGCAGTGCCCGCGCCTCTGGTCAGTTCACCGGGGAGCTGTTTTTT. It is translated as CSARASGQFTGELFF.

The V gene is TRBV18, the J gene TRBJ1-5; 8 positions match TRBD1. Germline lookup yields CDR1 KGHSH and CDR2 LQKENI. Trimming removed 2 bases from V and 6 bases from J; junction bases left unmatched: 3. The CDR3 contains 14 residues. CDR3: CASSPMDRAQPQHF. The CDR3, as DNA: TGTGCCAGCTCACCAATGGACAGGGCTCAGCCCCAGCATTTT.

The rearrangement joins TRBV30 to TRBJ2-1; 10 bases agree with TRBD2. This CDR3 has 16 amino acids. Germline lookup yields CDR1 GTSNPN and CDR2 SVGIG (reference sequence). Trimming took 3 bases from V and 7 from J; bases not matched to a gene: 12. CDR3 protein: CAWSAKLAGHGNEQFF. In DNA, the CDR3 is TGTGCCTGGAGCGCCAAACTAGCGGGACATGGGAATGAGCAGTTCTTC.

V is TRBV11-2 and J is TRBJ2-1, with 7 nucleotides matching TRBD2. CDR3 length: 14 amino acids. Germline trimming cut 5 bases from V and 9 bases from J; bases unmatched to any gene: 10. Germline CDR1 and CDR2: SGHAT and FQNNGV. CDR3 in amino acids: CASSPGLGAGEQFF. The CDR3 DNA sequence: TGTGCCAGCAGCCCCGGACTAGGGGCCGGTGAGCAGTTCTTC.

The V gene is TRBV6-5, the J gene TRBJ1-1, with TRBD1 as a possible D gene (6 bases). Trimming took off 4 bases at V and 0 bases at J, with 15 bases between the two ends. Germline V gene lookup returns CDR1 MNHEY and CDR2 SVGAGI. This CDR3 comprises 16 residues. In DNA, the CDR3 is TGTGCCAGCAGTTCACCCGAGGGACAAGTGAACACTGAAGCTTTCTTT. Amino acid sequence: CASSSPEGQVNTEAFF.

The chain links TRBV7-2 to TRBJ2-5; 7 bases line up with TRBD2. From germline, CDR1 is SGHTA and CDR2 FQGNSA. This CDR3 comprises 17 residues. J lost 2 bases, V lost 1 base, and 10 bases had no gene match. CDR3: CASSLVVGGGRQETQYF. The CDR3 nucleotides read TGTGCCAGCAGCTTAGTCGTGGGGGGGGGGAGGCAAGAGACCCAGTACTTC.

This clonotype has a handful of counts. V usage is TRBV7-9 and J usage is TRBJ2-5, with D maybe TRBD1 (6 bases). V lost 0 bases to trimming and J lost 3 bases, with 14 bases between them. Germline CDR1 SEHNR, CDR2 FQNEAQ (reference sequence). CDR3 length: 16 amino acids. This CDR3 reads CASSLAAQGIKETQYF. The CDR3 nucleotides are TGTGCCAGCAGCTTAGCCGCGCAGGGGATAAAAGAGACCCAGTACTTC.